The rows below give T cell receptor beta chains drawn from one sample of a study of blood T cell repertoires in COVID-19. The assay was immunoSEQ multiplex PCR, and TCRdb's table has in-frame clones only and misses some. In the table there are about 150,000 clones, about 85% of which are singletons. Sequences were obtained from peripheral blood. The receptors come from a woman in her 70s with acute or convalescent COVID-19. Each CDR3 is given with its conserved first and last residue. The D gene is left open where the match is weak. The size field is filled for only some rows; it gives once, few, many or a size class.

j_call	v_call	d_call	clone_size	cdr3_aa	cdr3_nt
TRBJ2-3	TRBV6-1	.	.	CASSEGFRGARGTDTQYF	TGTGCCAGCAGTGAAGGGTTCCGGGGGGCGCGTGGCACAGATACGCAGTATTTT
TRBJ2-5	TRBV4-1	TRBD2	.	CASSRWGLGLAGAYQETQYF	TGCGCCAGCAGCCGGTGGGGACTAGGACTAGCGGGGGCTTACCAAGAGACCCAGTACTTC
TRBJ2-1	TRBV18	TRBD2	.	CASSPLGLAAYNEQFF	TGTGCCAGCTCACCACTCGGACTAGCGGCCTACAATGAGCAGTTCTTC
TRBJ1-4	TRBV4-3	.	.	CASSQDWGATNEKLFF	TGCGCCAGCAGCCAAGATTGGGGAGCAACTAATGAAAAACTGTTTTTT
TRBJ2-5	TRBV19	TRBD1	.	CASRSGQSFQETQYF	TGTGCCAGTAGATCGGGACAGAGCTTCCAAGAGACCCAGTACTTC
TRBJ1-2	TRBV2	.	.	CASSGYRVNYGYTF	TGTGCCAGCAGTGGGTACAGGGTCAACTATGGCTACACCTTC
TRBJ1-3	TRBV6-1	.	.	CASSELSGNTIYF	TGTGCCAGCAGTGAACTGTCCGGAAACACCATATATTTT
TRBJ2-5	TRBV7-9	.	.	CASSFVGTPGETQYF	TGTGCCAGCAGCTTTGTAGGCACCCCGGGAGAGACCCAGTACTTC
TRBJ1-4	TRBV7-6	TRBD1	.	CASSLDNRTGREKLFF	TGTGCCAGCAGCTTAGACAATAGGACAGGGCGGGAAAAACTGTTTTTT
TRBJ2-2	TRBV2	TRBD2	.	CASSVTSGGSGELFF	TGTGCCAGCAGTGTTACTAGCGGGGGAAGCGGGGAGCTGTTTTTT
TRBJ1-2	TRBV29-1	.	few	CSVGQGTNYGYTF	TGCAGCGTTGGTCAGGGTACAAACTATGGCTACACCTTC
TRBJ1-2	TRBV6-1	.	.	CASSEETGDSYTF	TGTGCCAGCAGTGAAGAGACAGGAGATTCCTACACCTTC
TRBJ1-4	TRBV7-9	.	.	CASSLADRKLFF	TGTGCCAGCAGCTTAGCGGACAGAAAGCTGTTTTTT
TRBJ1-2	TRBV19	.	once	CASRDYGYTF	TGTGCCTCGAGGGATTATGGCTACACCTTC
TRBJ1-5	TRBV28	.	.	CASIGQGNQPQHF	TGTGCCAGCATCGGGCAGGGTAATCAGCCCCAGCATTTT
TRBJ1-1	TRBV6-6	.	.	CASSYGQANTEAFF	TGTGCCAGCAGTTACGGGCAAGCGAACACTGAAGCTTTCTTT
TRBJ1-3	TRBV12-3/TRBV12-4	.	.	CASSFYTNTIYF	TGTGCCAGCAGTTTTTACACAAACACCATATATTTT
TRBJ2-2	TRBV5-6	.	.	CASSPGGSVRQRTGELFF	TGTGCCAGCAGCCCGGGTGGTAGTGTTAGGCAGAGAACCGGGGAGCTGTTTTTT
TRBJ2-1	TRBV30	.	.	CAWSVILQASSYNEQFF	TGTGCCTGGAGTGTAATCTTACAGGCCAGCTCCTACAATGAGCAGTTCTTC
TRBJ1-2	TRBV20-1	.	once	CSVGQMWGYTF	TGCAGTGTTGGACAAATGTGGGGCTACACCTTC
TRBJ1-5	TRBV27	TRBD1	.	CASSLATGSNQPQHF	TGTGCCAGCAGTTTAGCGACAGGGAGCAATCAGCCCCAGCATTTT
TRBJ1-2	TRBV6-5	.	.	CASSYSSGAYGYTF	TGTGCCAGCAGTTACTCGTCAGGGGCCTATGGCTACACCTTC
TRBJ2-1	TRBV20-1	TRBD2	.	CSASGGGAVGEQFF	TGCAGTGCTAGTGGCGGGGGGGCTGTAGGTGAGCAGTTCTTC
TRBJ1-6	TRBV28	.	.	CASSFLSGSSYNSPLHF	TGTGCCAGCAGTTTCTTATCCGGGAGCTCCTATAATTCACCCCTCCACTTT
TRBJ2-3	TRBV5-5	.	.	CASSQGGAPDTQYF	TGTGCCAGCAGCCAAGGGGGGGCCCCAGATACGCAGTATTTT
TRBJ2-7	TRBV27	TRBD1	.	CASSPPSGTGNEQYF	TGTGCCAGCAGTCCCCCCTCCGGGACAGGGAACGAGCAGTACTTC
TRBJ1-2	TRBV7-2	TRBD1	.	CASSFWDRGGGYTF	TGTGCCAGCAGCTTTTGGGACAGGGGGGGTGGCTACACCTTC
TRBJ2-7	TRBV9	TRBD2	.	CASSVAGGLVSYEQYF	TGTGCCAGCAGCGTAGCCGGGGGGTTGGTCTCCTACGAGCAGTACTTC
TRBJ1-2	TRBV29-1	TRBD1	.	CSVDPTGDLGYGYTF	TGCAGCGTCGACCCGACAGGGGATCTGGGCTATGGCTACACCTTC
TRBJ2-7	TRBV13	.	few	CASSYSQGYEQYF	TGTGCCAGCAGCTACTCACAGGGTTACGAGCAGTACTTC
TRBJ1-5	TRBV19	.	.	CASRDGGEGWNQPQHF	TGTGCCAGTAGGGACGGCGGGGAGGGCTGGAATCAGCCCCAGCATTTT
TRBJ2-3	TRBV29-1	TRBD1	.	CSVRPDRGRWDTQYF	TGCAGCGTCCGACCGGACAGGGGGCGCTGGGATACGCAGTATTTT
TRBJ1-5	TRBV19	TRBD1	.	CASSTLQGTSNQPQHF	TGTGCCAGTAGTACCCTACAGGGGACTAGCAATCAGCCCCAGCATTTT
TRBJ2-5	TRBV7-2	.	.	CASRSNGVVGWAETQYF	TGTGCCAGCAGATCCAACGGGGTTGTGGGGTGGGCAGAGACCCAGTACTTC
TRBJ1-1	TRBV10-3	.	.	CAIRGIANTEAFF	TGTGCCATTAGGGGGATCGCGAACACTGAAGCTTTCTTT
TRBJ2-7	TRBV4-1	TRBD1	once	CASSRDRGYEQYF	TGCGCCAGCAGCCGGGACAGGGGGTACGAGCAGTACTTC
TRBJ1-5	TRBV28	TRBD1	.	CASRVNRDSYNQPQHF	TGTGCCAGCAGGGTAAACCGGGACAGCTACAATCAGCCCCAGCATTTT
TRBJ2-5	TRBV19	TRBD2	once	CASSNKRGAETQYF	TGTGCCAGTAGCAATAAGCGGGGGGCCGAGACCCAGTACTTC
TRBJ2-3	TRBV25-1	.	.	CASSESTRRAGTDTQYF	TGTGCCAGCAGTGAATCGACTAGGCGGGCGGGCACAGATACGCAGTATTTT
TRBJ2-2	TRBV7-3	.	few	CASSLDFSPAGELFF	TGTGCCAGCAGCTTAGACTTCTCACCGGCCGGGGAGCTGTTTTTT
TRBJ2-3	TRBV10-3	TRBD1	.	CAISVRDRGTDTQYF	TGTGCCATCAGTGTTAGGGACAGGGGGACAGATACGCAGTATTTT
TRBJ2-3	TRBV30	TRBD2	.	CAWSPITLAGRTDTQYF	TGTGCCTGGAGTCCCATCACACTAGCGGGGAGGACAGATACGCAGTATTTT
TRBJ2-3	TRBV7-2	.	.	CASSWAPRRDTQYF	TGTGCCAGCAGCTGGGCCCCCAGGCGCGATACGCAGTATTTT
TRBJ2-1	TRBV9	TRBD2	.	CASSVGGGSYNEQFF	TGTGCCAGCAGCGTAGGGGGGGGTTCCTACAATGAGCAGTTCTTC
TRBJ1-2	TRBV2	TRBD1	.	CASSIYPQGDGYTF	TGTGCCAGCAGTATATACCCACAGGGGGACGGCTACACCTTC
TRBJ1-5	TRBV6-2/TRBV6-3	TRBD1	few	CASSFNAGTDNQPQHF	TGTGCCAGCAGTTTCAACGCCGGGACAGATAATCAGCCCCAGCATTTT
TRBJ1-2	TRBV25-1	TRBD1	few	CASSNPGTGNYGYTF	TGTGCCAGCAGCAACCCCGGGACAGGGAACTATGGCTACACCTTC
TRBJ2-1	TRBV6-5	.	.	CASSLRGNSYNEQFF	TGTGCCAGCAGCCTCCGGGGGAACTCCTACAATGAGCAGTTCTTC
TRBJ2-5	TRBV19	TRBD1	.	CASTKSGTGGETQYF	TGTGCCAGTACGAAATCGGGGACAGGGGGGGAGACCCAGTACTTC